These 25 T cell receptor beta chains came from one sample sequenced in a study of shared clonotypes between healthy human individuals. Measured with immunoSEQ multiplex PCR; TCRdb has only the in-frame clones, and not every one. The sample shows some 690,000 clones, 90% of them seen only once. Sequencing was performed on memory CD8+ T cells from PBMCs. Subset reported: CD45RO+ cells pooled with CCR7-negative TemRA cells. Every receptor here comes from a man younger than 30 in good health. Some clones in this sample may be carry-over from other donors' samples.

Regarding this clone: The same CDR3 is also encoded by other DNA sequences in this sample. The chain is built from TRBV4-1 and TRBJ2-7, with 7 nucleotides matching TRBD2. The CDR3 spans 13 residues. The junction had 1 base not matched to a gene; V was cut back by 1 base and J by 4 bases. CDR1 MGHRA and CDR2 YSYEKL come from the germline V gene. The CDR3: CASSQGGGYEQYF. DNA for the CDR3: TGCGCCAGCAGCCAAGGGGGGGGGTACGAGCAGTACTTC.

This clone was seen once. The V call is TRBV9, the J call TRBJ1-1; perhaps TRBD1 as D (5 bases). V was clipped by 4 bases and J by 6 bases, with 19 bases between them. In germline, CDR1 is SGDLS, CDR2 YYNGEE. The CDR3 length is 15 residues. CDR3 bases: TGTGCCAGCAGCTCCCCTTCGACCGGGGGGGCTGAAGCTTTCTTT. Amino acid sequence: CASSSPSTGGAEAFF.

This sequence joins TRBV27 and TRBJ1-3, with D possibly TRBD1 on 6 matching bases. The CDR3 extends over 17 amino acids. Trimming took 6 bases from V and 2 from J, leaving 20 bases between them. Per germline, CDR1 MNHEY and CDR2 SMNVEV (reference sequence). CDR3 in DNA: TGTGCCAGCAGCCACCAGGGGCACTCAGGGACTGGAAACACCATATATTTT. Amino acid sequence: CASSHQGHSGTGNTIYF.

This clone was seen a handful of times. The chain recombines TRBV9 with TRBJ2-2; D is uncertain. The V gene lost 0 bases and the J gene lost 4 bases, with 10 bases spanning the gap. Germline CDR1 and CDR2: SGDLS and YYNGEE. This CDR3 contains 15 residues. The CDR3 DNA reads as TGTGCCAGCAGCGTAGACCGGGTGAGCACCGGGGAGCTGTTTTTT. Translated, it gives CASSVDRVSTGELFF.

Concerning this clone itself: A read error may explain this, as a much larger clone is one base away. This specimen includes other DNA sequences encoding the same CDR3. The chain is built from TRBV9 and TRBJ2-7, with 7 bases fitting TRBD1. J gave up 3 bases and V 0 bases, and 0 bases lay outside the gene matches. The germline CDR1 and CDR2 sequences are SGDLS and YYNGEE. The CDR3 runs 13 residues. The CDR3 DNA follows: TGTGCCAGCAGCGTAGGGGACAGCTACGAGCAGTACTTC. It yields the protein CASSVGDSYEQYF.

The gene calls are TRBV27 and TRBJ2-7, with 10 bases aligning to TRBD1. Trimming removed 2 bases from V and 5 bases from J; junction bases left unmatched: 15. The CDR3 length is 18 residues. The germline CDR1 and CDR2 sequences are MNHEY and SMNVEV (reference sequence). CDR3 amino acids: CASSLPNTGDRGVHEQYF. CDR3 nucleotide sequence: TGTGCCAGCAGTTTACCGAACACCGGGGACAGGGGTGTCCACGAGCAGTACTTC.

The V and J genes are TRBV6-1 and TRBJ2-7; possibly TRBD1 for D (6 bases). Germline-derived CDR1 and CDR2 are MNHNS and SASEGT. With 4 bases removed from V and 4 bases from J, the gap between germline ends came to 14 bases. This CDR3 spans 14 amino acids. In nucleotides, the CDR3 is TGTGCCAGCAGTGCGTTCAGGGGCGTATACGAGCAGTACTTC. It is translated as CASSAFRGVYEQYF.

This CDR3 is CASSPRHRAGGGDTQYF. DNA for the CDR3: TGTGCCAGCAGCCCCCGACATCGAGCGGGAGGGGGAGATACGCAGTATTTT. The chain combines TRBV9 with TRBJ2-3; 10 bases are a match to TRBD2. V shed 4 bases and J 5 bases; nucleotides not matched to a gene: 13. Germline loops: CDR1 SGDLS, CDR2 YYNGEE. There are 17 residues in the CDR3.

The rearrangement joins TRBV9 to TRBJ2-6; the match to TRBD1 covers 7 bases. The CDR3 is 17 amino acids. Losses at the gene ends were 2 bases for V and 0 bases for J; bases not matched to a gene: 5. The germline CDR1 and CDR2 sequences are SGDLS and YYNGEE. CDR3: CASSVGQVPSGANVLTF. CDR3 coding DNA: TGTGCCAGCAGCGTTGGACAGGTGCCCTCTGGGGCCAACGTCCTGACTTTC.

This chain links TRBV11-2 with TRBJ2-7, with 7 bases lining up with TRBD2. Germline CDR1 reads SGHAT; CDR2 reads FQNNGV. CDR3 size: 14 residues. V shed 2 bases and J 3 bases; nucleotides not matched to a gene: 4. Here the CDR3 reads CASSLIGGSYEQYF. CDR3 in DNA: TGTGCCAGCAGCTTAATTGGCGGGAGCTACGAGCAGTACTTC.

The rearrangement uses TRBV18 and TRBJ2-7; D not resolved. With 0 bases removed from V and 2 bases from J, the gap between germline ends came to 5 bases. There are 13 residues in the CDR3. Germline assignment: CDR1 KGHSH and CDR2 LQKENI. CDR3 residues: CASSPPQTYEQYF. CDR3 coding DNA: TGTGCCAGCTCACCACCACAGACCTACGAGCAGTACTTC.

This chain joins TRBV5-5 and TRBJ1-4; the match to TRBD1 covers 7 bases. CDR3 length equals 15 residues. The V gene's germline CDR1 is SGHKS and CDR2 YYEKEE (reference sequence). Unmatched junction bases numbered 11, after V lost 6 bases and J lost 6 bases. The CDR3 here is CASTHGGGVYEKLFF. CDR3 bases: TGTGCCAGCACCCACGGAGGGGGCGTCTATGAAAAACTGTTTTTT.

This chain uses TRBV7-6 with TRBJ1-1; D might be TRBD1 (5 bases). There are 15 residues in the CDR3. Germline V gene data show CDR1 as SGHVS and CDR2 as FNYEAQ. The ends were cut back, 5 bases at V and 6 bases at J, with 19 bases in the middle. The CDR3 loop is CASSLSGGGFPEAFF. The CDR3 nucleotides are TGTGCCAGCAGCCTCTCTGGGGGTGGGTTTCCTGAAGCTTTCTTT. The entire variable domain, with the rest obtained from reference TRBV7-6 and TRBJ1-1, is as follows: GAGVSQSPRYKVTKRGQDVALRCDPISGHVSLYWYRQALGQGPEFLTYFNYEAQQDKSGLPNDRFSAERPEGSISTLTIQRTEQRDSAMYRCASSLSGGGFPEAFFGQGTRLTVV.

The chain recombines TRBV14 with TRBJ1-5, with unresolved D. Trimming removed 1 base from V and 0 bases from J, with 16 bases in between. There are 18 residues in the CDR3. Germline CDR1 SGHDN, CDR2 FVKESK. CDR3 in DNA: TGTGCCAGCAGCCAAGTATGGGGTCAGAAATATAGCAATCAGCCCCAGCATTTT. Translating gives CASSQVWGQKYSNQPQHF.

The rearrangement links TRBV9 to TRBJ2-1, with D hard to call. CDR1 and CDR2 from the germline V gene are SGDLS and YYNGEE. The CDR3 covers 16 residues. Trimming stripped 2 bases from V and 0 bases from J, with 12 bases between. CDR3 bases: TGTGCCAGCAGCGTCCAACCCATCGGCTCCTACAATGAGCAGTTCTTC. Translated, it gives CASSVQPIGSYNEQFF.

This sequence joins TRBV5-1 and TRBJ2-1; a weak D match, TRBD1 (6 bases). V gave up 5 bases and J gave up 7 bases, with 22 bases separating them. The CDR3 is made up of 16 amino acids. Germline V lookup: CDR1 SGHRS, CDR2 YFSETQ. CDR3 sequence reads: CASRLQGRAPRNEQFF. The CDR3 DNA reads TGCGCCAGCAGACTACAGGGAAGGGCCCCAAGAAATGAGCAGTTCTTC.

The chain is built from TRBV11-2 and TRBJ1-4, with a tentative D call TRBD1 (6 bases). Germline V gives CDR1 SGHAT, CDR2 FQNNGV. This CDR3 has 14 residues. V was pared by 4 bases and J by 7 bases, with 13 bases between. The DNA for the CDR3 is TGTGCCAGCAGCTCGAGGGGGGGGAGTGAAAAACTGTTTTTT. Translated, it gives CASSSRGGSEKLFF.

Worth noting for this clone: Other DNA sequences in this specimen translate into the identical CDR3. DNA for the CDR3: TGTGCCAGCAGCCCCCCCGGACTAGCCCAAGAGACCCAGTACTTC. It specifies CASSPPGLAQETQYF. This rearrangement joins TRBV7-9 to TRBJ2-5; 8 nucleotides match TRBD2. The CDR3 is 15 amino acids. CDR1 SEHNR and CDR2 FQNEAQ come from the germline V gene (reference sequence). J was trimmed by 1 base and V by 5 bases; bases with no gene match: 6.

The chain carries TRBV7-9 and TRBJ2-5; 8 bases line up with TRBD2. With V trimmed by 6 bases and J by 1 base, 7 bases remained unmatched. The CDR3 loop spans 15 amino acids. In germline, CDR1 is SEHNR, CDR2 FQNEAQ (reference sequence). The CDR3 loop reads CASSQSGRPQETQYF. CDR3 bases: TGTGCCAGCAGTCAAAGCGGGAGACCCCAAGAGACCCAGTACTTC. Drawing the rest from reference TRBV7-9 and TRBJ2-5, the complete variable domain is DTGVSQNPRHKITKRGQNVTFRCDPISEHNRLYWYRQTLGQGPEFLTYFQNEAQLEKSRLLSDRFSAERPKGSFSTLEIQRTEQGDSAMYLCASSQSGRPQETQYFGPGTRLLVL.

J is TRBJ2-3 and V is TRBV2; 10 positions agree with TRBD1. Looked up from germline, CDR1 is SNHLY and CDR2 is FYNNEI. Trimming cost V 7 bases and J 2 bases; bases outside gene matches: 6. The CDR3 covers 15 residues. The CDR3 region has the DNA TGTGCCAGCACCTCCGGGACAGGGGCCACAGATACGCAGTATTTT. As protein: CASTSGTGATDTQYF.

The gene calls are TRBV5-1 and TRBJ1-2, with D maybe TRBD1 (5 bases). The CDR3 has 13 amino acids. The germline gives CDR1 SGHRS, CDR2 YFSETQ. Deletions cut 3 bases from V and 8 bases from J, with 14 bases between. The CDR3 DNA sequence: TGCGCCAGCAGCTCCGGGACTTGGGAGGGCTACACCTTC. Amino acids: CASSSGTWEGYTF.

This sequence joins TRBV5-1 and TRBJ2-1; 9 bases match TRBD2. In germline, CDR1 is SGHRS, CDR2 YFSETQ. This CDR3 has 15 residues. With 0 bases clipped from V and 10 bases from J, the junction kept 8 bases outside the gene matches. The CDR3 protein is CASSLGAGGPSEQFF. Here the CDR3 DNA reads TGCGCCAGCAGCTTGGGGGCGGGAGGGCCTTCGGAGCAGTTCTTC.

The rearrangement links TRBV6-5 to TRBJ2-7; D perhaps matches TRBD1 (5 bases). Germline-derived CDR1 and CDR2 are MNHEY and SVGAGI. The length of the CDR3 is 13 residues. The germline V and J ends were trimmed by 6 bases and 0 bases, with 9 bases remaining between them. The chain's CDR3 is CASSTGYSYEQYF. CDR3 nucleotide sequence: TGTGCCAGCAGCACAGGTTACTCCTACGAGCAGTACTTC.

The rearrangement links TRBV10-3 to TRBJ2-7; no clear D. In germline, CDR1 is ENHRY, CDR2 SYGVKD. V lost 8 bases to trimming and J lost 5 bases, with 10 bases between them. This CDR3 is built from 11 residues. Here the CDR3 DNA reads TGTGCCATCGCAGGTTCCCACGAGCAGTACTTC. Its protein is CAIAGSHEQYF.

This chain uses TRBV5-5 with TRBJ1-5, with 7 bases matching TRBD1. Germline CDR1 SGHKS, CDR2 YYEKEE (reference sequence). The ends lost 4 bases at V and 4 bases at J; junction bases unmatched: 11. The CDR3 runs 16 residues. This CDR3 is CASSHSETGFNQPQHF. CDR3 DNA: TGTGCCAGCAGCCACTCTGAGACAGGGTTTAATCAGCCCCAGCATTTT.